This record covers a single T cell receptor beta chain. As originally analysed: Amplifying reference gene primers gave estimates of nucleated cell counts. Measured with immunoSEQ multiplex PCR; TCRdb has only the in-frame clones, and not every one. Clone size and the V and J calls come from that table; the DNA yielded D and trimming. The sample consists of some 290,000 clones, 89% of them appearing once. This sample was included in a study of blood T cell repertoires in COVID-19. Across the whole study: T cells, B-cell-depleted T cells, or PBMCs supplied cDNA or gDNA.

V was pared by 3 bases and J by 3 bases, with 14 bases between. Germline-derived CDR1 and CDR2 are SGHTA and FQGNSA. The CDR3 covers 15 residues. This rearrangement joins TRBV7-2 to TRBJ2-5, with D unresolved. This TCR came from a woman between 25 and 40 years old with COVID-19, enrolled during active disease. The sample taken for sequencing was peripheral blood. Here the CDR3 reads CASSFGTYAEETQYF. The DNA of the CDR3 is TGTGCCAGCAGCTTTGGCACCTACGCGGAAGAGACCCAGTACTTC.